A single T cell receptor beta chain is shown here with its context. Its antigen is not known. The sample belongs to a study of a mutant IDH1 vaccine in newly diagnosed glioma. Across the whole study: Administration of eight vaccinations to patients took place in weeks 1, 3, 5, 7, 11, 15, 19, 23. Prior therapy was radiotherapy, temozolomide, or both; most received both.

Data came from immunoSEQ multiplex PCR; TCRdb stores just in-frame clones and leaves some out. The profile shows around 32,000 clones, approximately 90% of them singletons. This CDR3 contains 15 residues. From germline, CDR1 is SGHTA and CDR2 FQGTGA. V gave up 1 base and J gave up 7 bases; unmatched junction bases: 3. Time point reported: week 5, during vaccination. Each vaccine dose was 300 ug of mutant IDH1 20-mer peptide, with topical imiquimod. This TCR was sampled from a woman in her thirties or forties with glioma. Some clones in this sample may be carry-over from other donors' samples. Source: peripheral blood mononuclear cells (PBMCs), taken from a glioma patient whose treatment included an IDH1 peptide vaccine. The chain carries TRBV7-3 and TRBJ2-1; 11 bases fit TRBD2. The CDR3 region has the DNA TGTGCCAGCAGCTTAATGACTAGCGGGAAGAATGAGCAGTTCTTC. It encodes CASSLMTSGKNEQFF.